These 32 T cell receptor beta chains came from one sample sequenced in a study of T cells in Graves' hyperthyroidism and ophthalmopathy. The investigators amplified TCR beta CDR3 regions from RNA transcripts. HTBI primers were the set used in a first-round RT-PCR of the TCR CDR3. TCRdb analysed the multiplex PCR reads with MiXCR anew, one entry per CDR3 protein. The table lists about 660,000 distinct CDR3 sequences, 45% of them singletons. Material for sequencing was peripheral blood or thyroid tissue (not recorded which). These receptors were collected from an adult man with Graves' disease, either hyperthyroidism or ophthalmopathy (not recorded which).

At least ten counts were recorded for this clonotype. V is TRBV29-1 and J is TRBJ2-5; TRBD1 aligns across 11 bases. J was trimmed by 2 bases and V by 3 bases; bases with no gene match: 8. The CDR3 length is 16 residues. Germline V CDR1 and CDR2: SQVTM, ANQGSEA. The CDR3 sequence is CSVDSGQGVEQETQYF. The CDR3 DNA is TGCAGCGTTGATTCGGGACAGGGGGTTGAACAAGAGACCCAGTACTTC.

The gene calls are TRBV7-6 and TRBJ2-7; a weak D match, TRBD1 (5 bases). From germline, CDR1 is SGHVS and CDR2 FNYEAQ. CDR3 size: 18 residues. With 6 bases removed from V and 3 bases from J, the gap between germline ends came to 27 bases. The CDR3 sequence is CASSVSPPTSGWIYEQYF. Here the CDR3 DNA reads TGTGCCAGCAGTGTTTCACCCCCGACGTCAGGGTGGATCTACGAGCAGTACTTC.

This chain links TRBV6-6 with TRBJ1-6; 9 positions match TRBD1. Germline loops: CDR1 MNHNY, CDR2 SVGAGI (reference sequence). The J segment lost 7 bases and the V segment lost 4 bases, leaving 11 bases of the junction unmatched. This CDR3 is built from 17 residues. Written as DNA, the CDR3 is TGTGCCAGCAGTTGCTCGATACGGACAGGGGAAAATTCACCCCTCCACTTT. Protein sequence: CASSCSIRTGENSPLHF.

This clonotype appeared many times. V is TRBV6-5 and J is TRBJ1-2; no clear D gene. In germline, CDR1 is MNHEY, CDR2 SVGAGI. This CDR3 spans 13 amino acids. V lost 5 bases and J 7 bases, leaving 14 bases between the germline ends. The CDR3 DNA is TGTGCCAGCAGTGTCGCGGCGGGGAGTGGCTACACCTTC. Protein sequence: CASSVAAGSGYTF.

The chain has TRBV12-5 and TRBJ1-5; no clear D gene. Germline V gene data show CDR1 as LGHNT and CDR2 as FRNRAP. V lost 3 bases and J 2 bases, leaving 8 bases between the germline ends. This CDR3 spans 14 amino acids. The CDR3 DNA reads TGTGCTAGTGGTTTTATGGCCGGCAATCAGCCCCAGCATTTT. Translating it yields CASGFMAGNQPQHF.

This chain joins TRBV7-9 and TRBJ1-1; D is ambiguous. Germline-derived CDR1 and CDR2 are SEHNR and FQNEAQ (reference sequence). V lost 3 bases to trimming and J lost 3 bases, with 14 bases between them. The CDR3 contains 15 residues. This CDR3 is CASSLGYEVDTEAFF. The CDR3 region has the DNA TGTGCCAGCAGCTTGGGGTACGAAGTAGACACTGAAGCTTTCTTT.

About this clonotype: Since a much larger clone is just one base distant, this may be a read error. CDR3 sequence (DNA): TGCAGTGCTAGGTCAGCAGCCTATAATTCACCCCTCCACTTT. Translating gives CSARSAAYNSPLHF. This chain joins TRBV20-1 and TRBJ1-6; the D is unclear. The CDR3 extends over 14 amino acids. The germline gives CDR1 DFQATT, CDR2 SNEGSKA (reference sequence). The germline V and J ends were trimmed by 3 bases and 2 bases, with 8 bases remaining between them.

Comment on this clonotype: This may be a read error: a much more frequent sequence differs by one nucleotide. Here the CDR3 DNA reads TGTGCCAGCAGCCTCCTTTTCGCGGCGATTTCACCCCTCCACTTT. It specifies CASSLLFAAISPLHF. V is TRBV14 and J is TRBJ1-6; no clear D gene. Germline-derived CDR1 and CDR2 are SGHDN and FVKESK. Trimming shortened V by 4 bases and J by 9 bases, and 16 bases separated the two germline ends. CDR3 length: 15 amino acids.

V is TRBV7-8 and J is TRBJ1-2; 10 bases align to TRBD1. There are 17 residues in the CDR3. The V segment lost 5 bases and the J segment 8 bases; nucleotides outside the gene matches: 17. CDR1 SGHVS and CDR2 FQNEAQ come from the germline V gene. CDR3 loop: CASSPSTGGARVGGYTF. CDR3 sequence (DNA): TGTGCCAGCAGCCCCTCGACAGGGGGCGCGAGGGTGGGGGGCTACACCTTC.

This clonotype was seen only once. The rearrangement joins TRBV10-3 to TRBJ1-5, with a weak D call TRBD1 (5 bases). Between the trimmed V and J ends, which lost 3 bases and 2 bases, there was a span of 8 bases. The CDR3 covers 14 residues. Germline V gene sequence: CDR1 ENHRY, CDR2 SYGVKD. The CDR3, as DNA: TGTGCCATCAGTGATGTACAGGGCAATCAGCCCCAGCATTTT. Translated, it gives CAISDVQGNQPQHF.

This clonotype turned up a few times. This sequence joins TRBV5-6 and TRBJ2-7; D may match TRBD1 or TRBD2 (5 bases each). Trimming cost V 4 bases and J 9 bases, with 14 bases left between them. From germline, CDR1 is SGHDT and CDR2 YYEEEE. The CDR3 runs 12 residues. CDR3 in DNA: TGTGCCAGCAGCATAGGGGCTGAGGGGCAGTACTTC. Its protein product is CASSIGAEGQYF. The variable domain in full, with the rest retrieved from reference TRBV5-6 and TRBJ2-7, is DAGVTQSPTHLIKTRGQQVTLRCSPKSGHDTVSWYQQALGQGPQFIFQYYEEEERQRGNFPDRFSGHQFPNYSSELNVNALLLGDSALYLCASSIGAEGQYFGPGTRLTVT.

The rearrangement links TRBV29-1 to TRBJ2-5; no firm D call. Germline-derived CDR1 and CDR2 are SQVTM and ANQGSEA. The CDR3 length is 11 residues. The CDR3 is CNGRYQETQYF. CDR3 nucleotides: TGCAACGGACGGTACCAAGAGACCCAGTACTTC.

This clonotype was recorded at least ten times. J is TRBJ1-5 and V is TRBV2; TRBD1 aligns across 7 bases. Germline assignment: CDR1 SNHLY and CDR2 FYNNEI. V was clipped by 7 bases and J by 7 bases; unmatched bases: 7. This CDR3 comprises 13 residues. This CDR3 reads CASTWDRGQPQHF. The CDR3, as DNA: TGTGCCAGCACGTGGGACAGAGGGCAGCCCCAGCATTTT.

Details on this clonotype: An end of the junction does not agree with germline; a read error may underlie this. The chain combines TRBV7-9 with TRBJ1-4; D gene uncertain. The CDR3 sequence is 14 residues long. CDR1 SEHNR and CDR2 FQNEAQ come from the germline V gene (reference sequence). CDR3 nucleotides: TGTGCCATCAGCCCCCGCGGATCGGGTGTAAAACTGTTTTTT. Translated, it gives CAISPRGSGVKLFF. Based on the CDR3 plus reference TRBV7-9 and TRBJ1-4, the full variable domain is DTGVSQNPRHKITKRGQNVTFRCDPISEHNRLYWYRQTLGQGPEFLTYFQNEAQLEKSRLLSDRFSAERPKGSFSTLEIQRTEQGDSAMYLCAISPRGSGVKLFFGSGTQLSVL.

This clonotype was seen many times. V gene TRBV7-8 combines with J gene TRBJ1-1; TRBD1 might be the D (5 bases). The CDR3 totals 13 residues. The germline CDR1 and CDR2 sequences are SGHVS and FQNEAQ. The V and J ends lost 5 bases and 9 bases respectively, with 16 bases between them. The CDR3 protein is CASSLGWADKAFF. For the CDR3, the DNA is TGTGCCAGCAGCCTGGGGTGGGCGGACAAAGCTTTCTTT.

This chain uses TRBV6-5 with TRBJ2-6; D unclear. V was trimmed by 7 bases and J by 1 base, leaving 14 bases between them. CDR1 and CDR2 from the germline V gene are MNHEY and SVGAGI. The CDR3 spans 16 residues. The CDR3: CASNYSPVSGANVLTF. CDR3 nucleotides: TGTGCCAGCAACTACTCCCCGGTTTCTGGGGCCAACGTCCTGACTTTC.

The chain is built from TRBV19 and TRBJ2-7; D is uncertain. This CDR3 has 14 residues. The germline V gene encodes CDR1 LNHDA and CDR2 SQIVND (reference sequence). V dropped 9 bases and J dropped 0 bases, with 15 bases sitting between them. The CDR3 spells CASSLGESSYEQYF. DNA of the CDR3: TGTGCCAGCAGCCTAGGAGAAAGCTCCTACGAGCAGTACTTC.

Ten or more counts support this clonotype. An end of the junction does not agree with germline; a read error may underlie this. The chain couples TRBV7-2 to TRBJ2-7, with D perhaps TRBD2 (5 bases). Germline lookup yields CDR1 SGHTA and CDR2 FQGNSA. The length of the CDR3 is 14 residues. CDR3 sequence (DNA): TGTGCCAGCAGCTTGGAGGCTTCCCACGAACCGGAATGCTTC. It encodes CASSLEASHEPECF. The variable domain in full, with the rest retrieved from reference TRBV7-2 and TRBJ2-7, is GAGVSQSPSNKVTEKGKDVELRCDPISGHTALYWYRQSLGQGLEFLIYFQGNSAPDKSGLPSDRFSAERTGGSVSTLTIQRTQQEDSAVYLCASSLEASHEPECFGPGTRLTVT.

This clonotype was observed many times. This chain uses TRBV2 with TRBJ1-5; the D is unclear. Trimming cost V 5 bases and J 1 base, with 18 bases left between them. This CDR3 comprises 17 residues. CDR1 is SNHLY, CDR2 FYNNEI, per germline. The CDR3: CASSPLDGSLSNQPQHF. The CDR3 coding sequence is TGTGCCAGCAGTCCCCTGGACGGATCCTTAAGCAATCAGCCCCAGCATTTT.

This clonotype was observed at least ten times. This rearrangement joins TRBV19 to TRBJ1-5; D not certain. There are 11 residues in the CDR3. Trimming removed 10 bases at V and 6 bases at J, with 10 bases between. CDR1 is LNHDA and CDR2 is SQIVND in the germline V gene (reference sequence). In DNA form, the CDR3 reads TGTGCCACCGACCCCTTTCAGCCCCAGCATTTT. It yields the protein CATDPFQPQHF.

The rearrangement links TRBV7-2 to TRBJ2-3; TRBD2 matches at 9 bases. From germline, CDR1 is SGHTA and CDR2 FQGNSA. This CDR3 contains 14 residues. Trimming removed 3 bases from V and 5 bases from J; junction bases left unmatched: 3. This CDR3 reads CASSLELAGDTQYF. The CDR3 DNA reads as TGTGCCAGCAGCTTGGAACTAGCGGGAGATACGCAGTATTTT.

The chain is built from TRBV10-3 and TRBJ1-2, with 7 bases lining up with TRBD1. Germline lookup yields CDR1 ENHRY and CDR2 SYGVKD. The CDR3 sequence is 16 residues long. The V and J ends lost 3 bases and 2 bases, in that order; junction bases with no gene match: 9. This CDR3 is CAISEGSQGSNYGYTF. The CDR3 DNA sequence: TGTGCCATCAGTGAAGGATCACAGGGGTCCAACTATGGCTACACCTTC.

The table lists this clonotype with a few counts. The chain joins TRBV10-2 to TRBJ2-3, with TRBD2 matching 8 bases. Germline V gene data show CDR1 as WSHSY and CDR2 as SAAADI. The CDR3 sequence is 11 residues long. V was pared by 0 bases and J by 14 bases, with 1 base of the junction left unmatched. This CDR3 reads CASSESGLVYF. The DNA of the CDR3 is TGCGCCAGCAGTGAGTCGGGACTAGTGTATTTT.

CDR3 protein: CASSLAHGRNTEAFF. The CDR3 DNA is TGTGCCAGCAGCTTAGCGCACGGGAGAAACACTGAAGCTTTCTTT. V is TRBV7-9 and J is TRBJ1-1; unclear D gene. CDR1 and CDR2 from the germline V gene are SEHNR and FQNEAQ (reference sequence). Deletions cut 0 bases from V and 2 bases from J, with 10 bases between. The CDR3 loop spans 15 amino acids.

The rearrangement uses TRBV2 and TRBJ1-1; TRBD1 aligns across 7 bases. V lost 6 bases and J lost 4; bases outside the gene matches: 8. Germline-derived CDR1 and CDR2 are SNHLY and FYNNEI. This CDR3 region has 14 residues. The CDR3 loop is CASSAETGFTEAFF. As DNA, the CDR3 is TGTGCCAGCAGCGCGGAGACAGGGTTCACTGAAGCTTTCTTT.

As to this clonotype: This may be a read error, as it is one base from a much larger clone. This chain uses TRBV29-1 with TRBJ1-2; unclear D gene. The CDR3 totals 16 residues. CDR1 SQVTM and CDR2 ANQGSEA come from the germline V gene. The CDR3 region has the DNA TGCAGAGGTTGCGTCGGAGCAGACGCTAGTTACTATGGCTACACCTTC. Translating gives CRGCVGADASYYGYTF.

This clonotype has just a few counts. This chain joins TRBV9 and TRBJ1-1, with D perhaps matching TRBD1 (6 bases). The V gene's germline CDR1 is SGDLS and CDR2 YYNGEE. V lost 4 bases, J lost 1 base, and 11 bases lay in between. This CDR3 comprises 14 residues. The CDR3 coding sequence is TGTGCCAGCAGCTTACAGGACAGGAACACTGAAGCTTTCTTT. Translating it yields CASSLQDRNTEAFF.

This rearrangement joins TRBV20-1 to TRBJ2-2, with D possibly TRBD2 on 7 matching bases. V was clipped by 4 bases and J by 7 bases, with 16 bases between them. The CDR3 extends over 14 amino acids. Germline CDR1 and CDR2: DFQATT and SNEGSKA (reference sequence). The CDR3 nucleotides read TGCAGTGCTACCGGGGGCGGGAGCGGCGGGGAGCTGTTTTTT. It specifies CSATGGGSGGELFF.

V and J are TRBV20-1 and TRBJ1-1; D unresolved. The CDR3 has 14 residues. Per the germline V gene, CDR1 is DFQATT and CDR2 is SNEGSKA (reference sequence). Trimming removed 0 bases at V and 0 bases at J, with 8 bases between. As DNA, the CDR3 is TGCAGTGCTAGAGATGATGGCATGAACACTGAAGCTTTCTTT. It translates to CSARDDGMNTEAFF.

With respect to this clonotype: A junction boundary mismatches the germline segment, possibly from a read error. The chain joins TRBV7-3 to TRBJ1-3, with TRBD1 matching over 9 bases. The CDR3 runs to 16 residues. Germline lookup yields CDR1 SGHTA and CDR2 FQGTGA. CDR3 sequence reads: CAISSGQGVVGNTIYF. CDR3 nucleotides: TGTGCCATCAGCTCGGGACAGGGAGTTGTAGGAAACACCATATATTTT.

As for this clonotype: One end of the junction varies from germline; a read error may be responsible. The CDR3 coding sequence is TGTGCCAGCAGCTTGGGACCGCGTAATTCACCCCTCTACTTT. Its translation is CASSLGPRNSPLYF. V gene TRBV7-9 combines with J gene TRBJ1-6; D is possibly TRBD1 (5 bases). The CDR3 is made up of 14 amino acids. Germline assignment: CDR1 SEHNR and CDR2 FQNEAQ (reference sequence). The variable domain in full, completed from reference TRBV7-9 and TRBJ1-6, reads DTGVSQNPRHKITKRGQNVTFRCDPISEHNRLYWYRQTLGQGPEFLTYFQNEAQLEKSRLLSDRFSAERPKGSFSTLEIQRTEQGDSAMYLCASSLGPRNSPLYFGNGTRLTVT.

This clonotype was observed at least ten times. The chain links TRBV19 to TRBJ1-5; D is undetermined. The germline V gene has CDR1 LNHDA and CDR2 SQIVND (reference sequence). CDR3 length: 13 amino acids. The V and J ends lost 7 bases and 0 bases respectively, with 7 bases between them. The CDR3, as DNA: TGTGCCAGTACCAAGTATAGCAATCAGCCCCAGCATTTT. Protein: CASTKYSNQPQHF.